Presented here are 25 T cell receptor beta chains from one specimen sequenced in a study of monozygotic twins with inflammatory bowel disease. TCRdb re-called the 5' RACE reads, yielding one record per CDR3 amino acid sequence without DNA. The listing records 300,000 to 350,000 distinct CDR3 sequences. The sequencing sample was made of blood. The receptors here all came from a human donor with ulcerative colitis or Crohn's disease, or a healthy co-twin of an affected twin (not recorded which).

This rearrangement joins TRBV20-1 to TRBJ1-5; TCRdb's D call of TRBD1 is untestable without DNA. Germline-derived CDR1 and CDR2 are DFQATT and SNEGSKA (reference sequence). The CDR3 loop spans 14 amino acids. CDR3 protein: CSASATGSDQPQHF.

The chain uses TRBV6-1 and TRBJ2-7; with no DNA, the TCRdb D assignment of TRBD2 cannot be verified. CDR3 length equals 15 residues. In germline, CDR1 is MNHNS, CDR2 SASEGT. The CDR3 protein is CASSEEASGPYEQYF.

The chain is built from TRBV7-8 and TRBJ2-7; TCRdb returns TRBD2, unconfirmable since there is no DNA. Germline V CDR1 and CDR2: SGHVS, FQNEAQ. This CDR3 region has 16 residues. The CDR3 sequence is CASSRRLAGGPNEQYF. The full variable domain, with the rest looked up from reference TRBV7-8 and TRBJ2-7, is GAGVSQSPRYKVAKRGQDVALRCDPISGHVSLFWYQQALGQGPEFLTYFQNEAQLDKSGLPSDRFFAERPEGSVSTLKIQRTQQEDSAVYLCASSRRLAGGPNEQYFGPGTRLTVT.

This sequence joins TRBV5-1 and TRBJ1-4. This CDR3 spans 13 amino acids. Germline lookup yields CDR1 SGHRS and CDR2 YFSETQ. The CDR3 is CASSLEEDEKLFF.

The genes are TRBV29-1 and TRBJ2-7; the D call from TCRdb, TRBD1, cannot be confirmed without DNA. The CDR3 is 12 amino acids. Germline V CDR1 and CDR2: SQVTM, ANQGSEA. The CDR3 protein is CSVEFREGEQYF.

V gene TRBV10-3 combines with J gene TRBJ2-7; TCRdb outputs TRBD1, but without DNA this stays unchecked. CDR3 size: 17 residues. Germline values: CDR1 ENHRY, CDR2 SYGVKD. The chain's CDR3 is CAISAGDRGLLSYEQYF.

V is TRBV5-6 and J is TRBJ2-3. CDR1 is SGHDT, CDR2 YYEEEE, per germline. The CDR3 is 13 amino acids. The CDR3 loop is CASSNQFGDTQYF.

This CDR3 is CASSLEVTGAETQYF. The chain couples TRBV12-3 or TRBV12-4 to TRBJ2-5; TCRdb names TRBD1, which stays unverified in the absence of DNA. This CDR3 contains 15 residues.

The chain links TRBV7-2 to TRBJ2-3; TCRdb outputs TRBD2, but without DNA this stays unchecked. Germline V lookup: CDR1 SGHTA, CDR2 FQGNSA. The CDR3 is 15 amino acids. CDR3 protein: CASYEERGRTDTQYF.

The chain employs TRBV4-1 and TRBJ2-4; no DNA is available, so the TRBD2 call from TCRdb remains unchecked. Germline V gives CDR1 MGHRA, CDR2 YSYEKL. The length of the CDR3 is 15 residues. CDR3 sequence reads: CASSQGSNQLAGVYF.

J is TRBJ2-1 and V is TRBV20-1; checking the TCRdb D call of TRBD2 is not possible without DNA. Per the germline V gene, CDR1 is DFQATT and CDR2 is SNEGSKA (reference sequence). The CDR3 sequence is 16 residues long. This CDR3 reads CSATRTSGKAYNEQFF.

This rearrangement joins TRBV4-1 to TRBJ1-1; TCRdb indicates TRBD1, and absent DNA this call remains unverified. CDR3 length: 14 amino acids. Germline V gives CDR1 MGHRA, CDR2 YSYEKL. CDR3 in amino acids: CASSPGRTNTEAFF.

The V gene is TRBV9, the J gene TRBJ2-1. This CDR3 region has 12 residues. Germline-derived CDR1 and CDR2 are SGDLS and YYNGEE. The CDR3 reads CASSVSLGEQFF. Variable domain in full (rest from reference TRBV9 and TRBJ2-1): DSGVTQTPKHLITATGQRVTLRCSPRSGDLSVYWYQQSLDQGLQFLIQYYNGEERAKGNILERFSAQQFPDLHSELNLSSLELGDSALYFCASSVSLGEQFFGPGTRLTVL.

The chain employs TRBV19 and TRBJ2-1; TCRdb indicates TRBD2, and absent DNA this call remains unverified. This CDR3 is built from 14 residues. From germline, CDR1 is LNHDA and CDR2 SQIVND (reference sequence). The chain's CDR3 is CASKRAGEGNEQFF.

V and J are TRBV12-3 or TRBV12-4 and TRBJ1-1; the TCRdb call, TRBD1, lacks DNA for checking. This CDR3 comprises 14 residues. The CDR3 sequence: CASSRGQSATEAFF.

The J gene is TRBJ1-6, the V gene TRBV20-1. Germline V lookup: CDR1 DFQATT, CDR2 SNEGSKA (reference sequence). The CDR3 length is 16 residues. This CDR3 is CSARVEGSPYNSPLHF.

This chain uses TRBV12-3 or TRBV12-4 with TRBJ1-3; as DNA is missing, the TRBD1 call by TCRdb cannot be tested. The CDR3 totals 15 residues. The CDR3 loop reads CASRGQLSSGNTIYF.

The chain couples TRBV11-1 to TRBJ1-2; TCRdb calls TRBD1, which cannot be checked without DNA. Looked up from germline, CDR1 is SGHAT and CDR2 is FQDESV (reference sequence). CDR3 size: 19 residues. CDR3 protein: CASSQKMWLRGSSDYGYTF.

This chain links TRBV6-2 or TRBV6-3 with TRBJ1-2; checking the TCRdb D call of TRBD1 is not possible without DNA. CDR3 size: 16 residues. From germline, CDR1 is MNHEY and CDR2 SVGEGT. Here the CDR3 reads CASSYGAVEGNYGYTF.

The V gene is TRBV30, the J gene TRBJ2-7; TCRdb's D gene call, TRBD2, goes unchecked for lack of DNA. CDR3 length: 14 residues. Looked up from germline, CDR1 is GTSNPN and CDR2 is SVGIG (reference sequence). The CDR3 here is CAWQQLAGRYEQYF.

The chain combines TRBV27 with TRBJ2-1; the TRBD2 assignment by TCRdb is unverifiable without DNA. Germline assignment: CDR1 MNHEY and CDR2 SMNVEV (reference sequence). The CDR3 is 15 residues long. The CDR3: CASSFLAGGVDEQFF.

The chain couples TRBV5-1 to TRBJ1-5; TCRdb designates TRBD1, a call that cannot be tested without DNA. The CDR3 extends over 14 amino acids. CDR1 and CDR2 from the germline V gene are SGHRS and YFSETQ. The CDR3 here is CASSTGDSNQPQHF.

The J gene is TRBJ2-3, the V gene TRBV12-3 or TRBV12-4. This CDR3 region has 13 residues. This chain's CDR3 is CASKIGRIDTQYF.

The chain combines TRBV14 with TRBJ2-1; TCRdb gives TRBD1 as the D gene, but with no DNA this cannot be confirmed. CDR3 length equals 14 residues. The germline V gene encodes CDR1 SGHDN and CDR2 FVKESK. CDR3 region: CASSPFLTGNEQFF.

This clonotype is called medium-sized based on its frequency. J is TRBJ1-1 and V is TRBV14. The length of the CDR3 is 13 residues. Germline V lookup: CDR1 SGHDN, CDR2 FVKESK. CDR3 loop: CASSQSTRTEAFF.